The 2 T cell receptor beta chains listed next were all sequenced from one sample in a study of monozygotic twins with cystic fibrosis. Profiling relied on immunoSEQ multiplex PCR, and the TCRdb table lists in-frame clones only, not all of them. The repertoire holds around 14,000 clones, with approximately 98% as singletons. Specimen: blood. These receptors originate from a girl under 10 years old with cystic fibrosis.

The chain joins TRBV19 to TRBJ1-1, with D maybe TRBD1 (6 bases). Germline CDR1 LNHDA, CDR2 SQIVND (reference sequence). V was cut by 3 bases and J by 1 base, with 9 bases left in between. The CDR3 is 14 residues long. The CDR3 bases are TGTGCCAGTAGTATCGGGGGGCCGAACACTGAAGCTTTCTTT. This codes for CASSIGGPNTEAFF.

CDR3 DNA sequence: TGTGCCAGCACCCTGATCAGGGATCAGAGTATGTATGGCTACACCTTC. Translating it yields CASTLIRDQSMYGYTF. The chain uses TRBV28 and TRBJ1-2, with a tentative D call TRBD1 (5 bases). The CDR3 is 16 amino acids. V lost 7 bases, J lost 5 bases, and 23 bases lay in between. Germline lookup yields CDR1 MDHEN and CDR2 SYDVKM.